This entry describes one T cell receptor delta chain. Its specificity is not known. Trimming cost V 0 bases and J 2 bases, with 34 bases left between them. CDR3 length equals 23 residues. Looked up from germline, CDR1 is TSWWSYY and CDR2 is QGS. This entry belongs to a study of Vδ1+ human thymocytes. The template was reverse-transcribed extracted RNA. Pooled V-gene forward primers with one constant-region reverse primer generated the CDR3 amplicons by multiplex PCR. TCRdb re-called the multiplex PCR reads via CATT. The sample yields about 25,000 delta-chain clones, over 25% seen once. Purity of the sorted Vdelta1+ thymocytes ranged from 98% to 99.6%. Regarding the study as a whole: TRG sequences recurred across donors, whereas TRD sequences stayed essentially private. Thymic TRG and TRD repertoires appeared highly polyclonal. Unlike peripheral blood Vdelta1+ controls, thymic delta-chain sequences included 15% to 20% Vdelta2 and few Vdelta3. Bulk data may be misread because of unexpected Vdelta2 sequences.

The chain has TRDV1 and TRDJ1; TRDD3 might be the D (6 bases). The origin of this receptor is a boy less than two years old who had congenital heart surgery. Sequencing input: Vdelta1+ gamma-delta thymocytes from the thymus. Subset defined: FACS-sorted CD3+ TCRalphabeta- TCRVdelta1+ TCRVdelta2- thymocytes. The CDR3 bases are TGTGCTCTTGGGGAACTAAGAGGAGGCTCCCGCCAACTGGGTGTAGCGTCTACCGATAAACTCATCTTT. Amino acid sequence: CALGELRGGSRQLGVASTDKLIF.